The next 28 T cell receptor beta chains were all read from a single sample in a study of blood T cell repertoires in COVID-19. The table came from immunoSEQ multiplex PCR; TCRdb's copy has only in-frame clones and leaves some out. This sample yields some 160,000 clones, of which roughly 93% are seen a single time; about 5.3% belongs to the top ten. Sequenced sample: peripheral blood. The receptor source for this set is a young man with COVID-19, enrolled during active disease.

V and J are TRBV7-8 and TRBJ2-3; the D gene is possibly TRBD2 (6 bases). CDR3 length: 18 amino acids. V shed 0 bases and J shed 4 bases, with 20 bases lying between them. CDR1 is SGHVS and CDR2 is FQNEAQ in the germline V gene. CDR3 sequence: CASSLASWREKYADTQYF. The CDR3 nucleotides read TGTGCCAGCAGCTTAGCGTCGTGGCGGGAAAAGTATGCAGATACGCAGTATTTT.

The chain recombines TRBV6-5 with TRBJ1-1, with 7 bases aligning to TRBD1. V was clipped by 8 bases and J by 5 bases; unmatched bases: 8. Germline CDR1 reads MNHEY; CDR2 reads SVGAGI. The CDR3 covers 13 residues. The CDR3 region has the DNA TGTGCCAGCCCCAGGGGGGCTGGTACTGAAGCTTTCTTT. Protein product: CASPRGAGTEAFF.

J is TRBJ2-1 and V is TRBV6-6; perhaps TRBD1 as D (6 bases). Deletions cut 2 bases from V and 7 bases from J, with 9 bases between. The CDR3 extends over 13 amino acids. From germline, CDR1 is MNHNY and CDR2 SVGAGI (reference sequence). The CDR3 is CASSYGGANEQFF. DNA of the CDR3: TGTGCCAGCAGTTACGGGGGCGCAAATGAGCAGTTCTTC.

V is TRBV9 and J is TRBJ2-5, with D possibly being TRBD2 (5 bases). CDR1 is SGDLS and CDR2 is YYNGEE in the germline V gene. CDR3 length: 14 residues. V lost 0 bases and J lost 2, with 8 bases in between. This chain's CDR3 is CASSVAGLQETQYF. CDR3 nucleotide sequence: TGTGCCAGCAGCGTAGCGGGATTACAAGAGACCCAGTACTTC.

The chain joins TRBV28 to TRBJ2-1; the D gene is possibly TRBD1 (5 bases). V was shortened by 4 bases and J by 5 bases, with 18 bases between the two germline ends. Germline V gene sequence: CDR1 MDHEN, CDR2 SYDVKM. CDR3 length equals 16 residues. For the CDR3, the DNA is TGTGCCAGCAGTTCGCCCCGGGCTGGACATAACAATGAGCAGTTCTTC. It yields the protein CASSSPRAGHNNEQFF.

The CDR3 bases are TGTGCCAGCAGCTTTCGGGGTAGCACAGATACGCAGTATTTT. It specifies CASSFRGSTDTQYF. V usage is TRBV5-4 and J usage is TRBJ2-3, with D maybe TRBD2 (5 bases). CDR3 length: 14 amino acids. The V gene lost 2 bases and the J gene lost 0 bases, with 7 bases spanning the gap. Per the germline V gene, CDR1 is SGHNT and CDR2 is YYREEE (reference sequence).

The genes are TRBV19 and TRBJ2-5; 7 bases are a match to TRBD1. The CDR3 consists of 13 residues. Losses at the gene ends were 7 bases for V and 2 bases for J; bases not matched to a gene: 4. The germline gives CDR1 LNHDA, CDR2 SQIVND (reference sequence). CDR3 protein: CASTRQGQETQYF. CDR3 DNA: TGTGCCAGTACCCGACAGGGACAAGAGACCCAGTACTTC. Full variable domain (missing parts from reference TRBV19 and TRBJ2-5): DGGITQSPKYLFRKEGQNVTLSCEQNLNHDAMYWYRQDPGQGLRLIYYSQIVNDFQKGDIAEGYSVSREKKESFPLTVTSAQKNPTAFYLCASTRQGQETQYFGPGTRLLVL.

The chain combines TRBV14 with TRBJ2-3, with D maybe TRBD2 (7 bases). Germline-derived CDR1 and CDR2 are SGHDN and FVKESK. This CDR3 contains 15 residues. Trimming removed 2 bases from V and 2 bases from J, with 11 bases in between. CDR3 residues: CASSQRGDYTDTQYF. In DNA, the CDR3 is TGTGCCAGCAGCCAAAGGGGGGACTACACAGATACGCAGTATTTT.

This sequence joins TRBV20-1 and TRBJ1-5; 7 positions match TRBD1. Germline trimming cut 4 bases from V and 3 bases from J; bases unmatched to any gene: 3. Germline V CDR1 and CDR2: DFQATT, SNEGSKA (reference sequence). This CDR3 comprises 13 residues. The CDR3 is CSANDRVNQPQHF. The CDR3 nucleotides read TGCAGTGCTAATGACAGGGTCAATCAGCCCCAGCATTTT.

This sequence joins TRBV7-9 and TRBJ1-2; weak D call: TRBD1 (6 bases). This CDR3 has 15 amino acids. V was shortened by 4 bases and J by 4 bases, with 16 bases between the two germline ends. The germline gives CDR1 SEHNR, CDR2 FQNEAQ (reference sequence). CDR3 coding DNA: TGTGCCAGCAGCTCCAGACAGGAGTTTCTCTATGGCTACACCTTC. Translation gives CASSSRQEFLYGYTF.

This chain connects TRBV27 to TRBJ2-1; D unresolved. The CDR3 consists of 13 residues. Germline-derived CDR1 and CDR2 are MNHEY and SMNVEV (reference sequence). Trimming took 3 bases from V and 11 from J, leaving 14 bases between them. This chain's CDR3 is CASSFQAVQKQFF. CDR3 in DNA: TGTGCCAGCAGTTTCCAGGCAGTCCAGAAGCAGTTCTTC.

This chain uses TRBV28 with TRBJ1-5; 10 bases align to TRBD1. The CDR3 has 15 residues. The ends lost 6 bases at V and 3 bases at J; junction bases unmatched: 5. Germline CDR1 is MDHEN and CDR2 is SYDVKM. DNA of the CDR3: TGTGCCAGCAGGTCCGGGACAGGGGACAATCAGCCCCAGCATTTT. Residues: CASRSGTGDNQPQHF.

The chain recombines TRBV9 with TRBJ2-1, with a weak D call TRBD1 (6 bases). V was pared by 6 bases and J by 6 bases, with 25 bases between. The CDR3 has 17 residues. The germline CDR1 and CDR2 sequences are SGDLS and YYNGEE. CDR3 DNA sequence: TGTGCCAGCACCGTCCGGGACAACCCATTAAGGGGCAATGAGCAGTTCTTC. This sequence encodes CASTVRDNPLRGNEQFF.

This clone came up once. The J gene is TRBJ1-2, the V gene TRBV27; tentatively, D is TRBD1 (6 bases). The CDR3 has 13 amino acids. Germline V gene data show CDR1 as MNHEY and CDR2 as SMNVEV (reference sequence). V was pared by 2 bases and J by 6 bases, with 10 bases between. CDR3 bases: TGTGCCAGCAGTTTACGAGGGGGTGATGGCTACACCTTC. Its translation is CASSLRGGDGYTF.

The rearrangement links TRBV5-1 to TRBJ2-1; D gene ambiguous. The germline V gene encodes CDR1 SGHRS and CDR2 YFSETQ. V dropped 4 bases and J dropped 0 bases, with 14 bases sitting between them. CDR3 length equals 16 residues. CDR3 region: CASSPYLSSSYNEQFF. In DNA form, the CDR3 reads TGCGCCAGCAGCCCCTACCTTTCAAGCTCCTACAATGAGCAGTTCTTC.

This clone appeared a few times. This rearrangement joins TRBV27 to TRBJ1-6, with 8 bases matching TRBD1. Germline V gene lookup returns CDR1 MNHEY and CDR2 SMNVEV (reference sequence). J gave up 0 bases and V 5 bases, and 12 bases lay outside the gene matches. CDR3 length: 19 residues. The CDR3 loop reads CASSTTDREVGSYNSPLHF. The CDR3, as DNA: TGTGCCAGCAGTACTACGGACAGGGAGGTGGGCTCCTATAATTCACCCCTCCACTTT.

This chain uses TRBV28 with TRBJ2-1; D not resolved. Trimming shortened V by 5 bases and J by 6 bases, and 14 bases separated the two germline ends. Germline V CDR1 and CDR2: MDHEN, SYDVKM. The CDR3 has 14 residues. CDR3 sequence reads: CASSPDGGRNEQFF. The DNA for the CDR3 is TGTGCCAGCAGTCCTGATGGCGGCCGCAATGAGCAGTTCTTC.

The rearrangement joins TRBV7-6 to TRBJ1-3; D remains unclear. The CDR3 is 16 amino acids. V was trimmed by 1 base and J by 0 bases, leaving 10 bases between them. The germline gives CDR1 SGHVS, CDR2 FNYEAQ. The CDR3 loop reads CASSLGIVSSGNTIYF. The CDR3 nucleotides read TGTGCCAGCAGCTTAGGAATCGTGAGCTCTGGAAACACCATATATTTT.

This chain uses TRBV27 with TRBJ1-2, with D tentatively TRBD1 (5 bases). Germline CDR1 reads MNHEY; CDR2 reads SMNVEV (reference sequence). The CDR3 sequence is 13 residues long. The CDR3 DNA reads TGTGCGAGTGGGGGTGCGGGGAACTATGGCTACACCTTC. This translates into CASGGAGNYGYTF.

The chain uses TRBV28 and TRBJ1-2, with D possibly matching TRBD1 (6 bases). From germline, CDR1 is MDHEN and CDR2 SYDVKM. Trimming removed 10 bases from V and 8 bases from J, with 20 bases in between. The CDR3 spans 13 residues. As DNA, the CDR3 is TGTGCCACCCCGGAAGGGCAGGGGACCGGCTACACCTTC. It codes for CATPEGQGTGYTF.

The chain combines TRBV21-1 with TRBJ2-5; the DNA was not used to check the table's D call, TRBD1. TRBV21-1 is termed a pseudogene. This CDR3 comprises 14 residues. The CDR3 DNA reads as TGTGCCAGCAGCACCAGAGGACAGCAAGAGACCCAGTACTTC. This codes for CASSTRGQQETQYF.

The J gene is TRBJ1-2, the V gene TRBV5-6; TRBD1 aligns across 9 bases. The length of the CDR3 is 15 residues. V gave up 0 bases and J gave up 4 bases; unmatched junction bases: 4. Germline V gene data show CDR1 as SGHDT and CDR2 as YYEEEE. Here the CDR3 reads CASSLGGQGVYGYTF. The CDR3 bases are TGTGCCAGCAGCTTGGGGGGACAGGGAGTCTATGGCTACACCTTC.

V gene TRBV14 combines with J gene TRBJ1-3, with a tentative D call TRBD1 (5 bases). In germline, CDR1 is SGHDN, CDR2 FVKESK. The CDR3 extends over 18 amino acids. Between the trimmed V and J ends, which lost 3 bases and 0 bases, there was a span of 18 bases. The CDR3 loop is CASSQQGALQSSGNTIYF. In DNA, the CDR3 is TGTGCCAGCAGCCAGCAAGGGGCCCTACAGAGCTCTGGAAACACCATATATTTT.

The chain links TRBV10-3 to TRBJ2-7; tentatively, D is TRBD2 (7 bases). Germline lookup yields CDR1 ENHRY and CDR2 SYGVKD. V was cut by 10 bases and J by 2 bases, with 9 bases left in between. The CDR3 runs to 11 residues. The chain's CDR3 is CATGGPYEQYF. The CDR3 coding sequence is TGTGCCACGGGGGGCCCCTACGAGCAGTACTTC.

In the case of this clone: At one end the junction does not follow the germline gene, possibly because of a read error. V usage is TRBV29-1 and J usage is TRBJ1-2; D not certain. This CDR3 has 10 residues. Germline V gene sequence: CDR1 SQVTM, CDR2 ANQGSEA. CDR3 sequence: CSVKDNGYTF. The CDR3 region has the DNA TGCAGCGTTAAAGATAATGGCTACACCTTC.

CDR3 in amino acids: CASSLMAGPEQPQHF. CDR3 in DNA: TGCGCCAGCAGCTTGATGGCTGGGCCAGAACAGCCCCAGCATTTT. This chain uses TRBV5-1 with TRBJ1-5; no reliable D call. V lost 1 base and J 7 bases, leaving 15 bases between the germline ends. This CDR3 has 15 amino acids. Germline V lookup: CDR1 SGHRS, CDR2 YFSETQ.

This chain links TRBV14 with TRBJ2-7; D is perhaps TRBD1 (6 bases). This CDR3 region has 14 residues. Trimming removed 4 bases at V and 0 bases at J, with 10 bases between. Germline-derived CDR1 and CDR2 are SGHDN and FVKESK. CDR3 residues: CASSRQVSSYEQYF. The CDR3 nucleotides are TGTGCCAGCAGCCGACAGGTCAGCTCCTACGAGCAGTACTTC.

V gene TRBV9 combines with J gene TRBJ2-1; 7 nucleotides match TRBD1. Trimming at V came to 3 bases and at J to 9 bases, leaving 6 bases not matched to a gene. The CDR3 contains 13 residues. Germline-derived CDR1 and CDR2 are SGDLS and YYNGEE. CDR3 nucleotide sequence: TGTGCCAGCAGCGCGACAGGGTACGGTGAGCAGTTCTTC. It translates to CASSATGYGEQFF.